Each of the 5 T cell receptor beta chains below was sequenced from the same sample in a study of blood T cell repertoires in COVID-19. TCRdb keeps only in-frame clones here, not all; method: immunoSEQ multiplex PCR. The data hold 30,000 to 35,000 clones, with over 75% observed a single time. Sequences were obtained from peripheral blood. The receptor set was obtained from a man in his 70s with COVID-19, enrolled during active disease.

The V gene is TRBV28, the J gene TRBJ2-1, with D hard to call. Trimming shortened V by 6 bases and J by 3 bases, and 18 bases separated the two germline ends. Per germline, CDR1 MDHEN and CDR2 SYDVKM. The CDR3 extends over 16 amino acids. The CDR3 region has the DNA TGTGCCAGCAGAAACCCGGCGCGGTTCGACTACAATGAGCAGTTCTTC. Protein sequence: CASRNPARFDYNEQFF. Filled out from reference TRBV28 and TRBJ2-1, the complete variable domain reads DVKVTQSSRYLVKRTGEKVFLECVQDMDHENMFWYRQDPGLGLRLIYFSYDVKMKEKGDIPEGYSVSREKKERFSLILESASTNQTSMYLCASRNPARFDYNEQFFGPGTRLTVL.

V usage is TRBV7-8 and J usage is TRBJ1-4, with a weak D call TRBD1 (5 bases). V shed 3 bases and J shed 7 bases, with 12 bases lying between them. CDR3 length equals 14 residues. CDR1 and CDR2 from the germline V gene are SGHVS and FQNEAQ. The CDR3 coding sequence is TGTGCCAGCAGCTTCGGGGGATTTGGTGAAAAACTGTTTTTT. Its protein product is CASSFGGFGEKLFF.

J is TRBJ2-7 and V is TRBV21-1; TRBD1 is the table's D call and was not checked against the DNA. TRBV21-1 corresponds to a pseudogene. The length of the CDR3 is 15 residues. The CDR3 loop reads CASSKVRESSYEQYF. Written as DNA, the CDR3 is TGTGCCAGCAGCAAAGTCAGGGAAAGCTCCTACGAGCAGTACTTC.

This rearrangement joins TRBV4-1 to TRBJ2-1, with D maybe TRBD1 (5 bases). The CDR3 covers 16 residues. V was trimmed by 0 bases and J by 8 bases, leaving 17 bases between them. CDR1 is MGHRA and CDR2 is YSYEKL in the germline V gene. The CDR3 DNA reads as TGCGCCAGCAGCCAAGATCCAGGGTTCGTTTCCCATGAGCAGTTCTTC. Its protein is CASSQDPGFVSHEQFF.

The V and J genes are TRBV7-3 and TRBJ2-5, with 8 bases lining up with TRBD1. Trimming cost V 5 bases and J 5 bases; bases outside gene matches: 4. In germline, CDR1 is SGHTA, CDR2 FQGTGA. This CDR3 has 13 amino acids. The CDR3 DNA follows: TGTGCCAGCAGCCCGGGACAGGCGGAGACCCAGTACTTC. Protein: CASSPGQAETQYF. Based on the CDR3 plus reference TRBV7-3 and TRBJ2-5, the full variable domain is GAGVSQTPSNKVTEKGKYVELRCDPISGHTALYWYRQSLGQGPEFLIYFQGTGAADDSGLPNDRFFAVRPEGSVSTLKIQRTERGDSAVYLCASSPGQAETQYFGPGTRLLVL.